This T cell receptor beta chain was identified in a study of blood T cell repertoires in COVID-19. About the research overall: T cells, B-cell-depleted T cells, or PBMCs provided the cDNA or gDNA that served as material.

V trimming: 6 bases; J trimming: 4 bases; junction bases outside the gene matches: 3. This CDR3 region has 14 residues. Germline values: CDR1 MDHEN, CDR2 SYDVKM. The protocol was immunoSEQ multiplex PCR, while the TCRdb copy is restricted to in-frame clones and leaves out a portion. The repertoire includes about 310,000 clones, about nine tenths of them detected once, and roughly a tenth sits in the top ten. Cohort 3 donors counted as recovered after two negative PCRs, clearance, or resolved symptoms. The source of this sequence is a woman in her twenties or thirties who had recovered from COVID-19. V usage is TRBV28 and J usage is TRBJ1-6; 7 bases are shared with TRBD1. The material sequenced was PBMCs or T cells enriched from blood (not recorded which). The CDR3 loop is CASREGQYNSPLHF. As DNA, the CDR3 is TGTGCCAGCAGGGAGGGACAGTATAATTCACCCCTCCACTTT.